This note documents a single T cell receptor beta chain sequence. Its cognate antigen has yet to be identified. No base quality information exists; no much larger clone differs at one position. The junction shows trimming of 4 bases on V and 4 bases on J, plus 13 bases between the germline ends. CDR1 and CDR2 were assigned from the germline V gene as LGHNA and YNFKEQ. The CDR3 has 14 amino acids, counting the end cysteine and phenylalanine. The kept DNA is CDR3 alone, 42 bases in frame from the first base. The donors were included in the validation cohort of 120 subjects, a group kept apart from the 666-subject first cohort. The entry originates in a study of cytomegalovirus exposure and HLA in healthy donors (dated by TCRdb to about 2017). In the study overall: According to a later analysis, one platform produced both the roughly 110 validation repertoires and the 700 or so repertoires of the first cohort. The study aimed to test whether signatures of past pathogen exposure could be identified by cataloging public T cell receptors. In addition to the first cohort of hundreds of subjects, a separate validation cohort of around 110 different subjects was used. To predict cytomegalovirus infection status, the study combined high-throughput TCR immunosequencing, statistical association of individual TCRs with disease status, and machine learning.

What the research found in general, with its limitations: Of the cluster scores, roughly 95% were above 0 in a later analysis, which found that TCRs clustered in the first cohort also tended to co-occur in the 120 validation repertoires. Three of the identified cytomegalovirus-associated TCR beta chains were confirmed in vitro to be specific for cytomegalovirus antigens. It was suggested by the authors that the approach could potentially be generalized to other disease states and immunological phenotypes. A later analysis lacked HLA typing for the validation cohort, so it scored co-occurrence in that cohort across all 130 or so repertoires. Across donors, most TCR sequences were observed very rarely, whereas some public TCRs were present in many individuals. The study listed 164 TCR beta chains as associated with cytomegalovirus. The classifier was reported to diagnose cytomegalovirus status with high specificity and sensitivity in both the original cohort and the validation cohort.

Receptor libraries were prepared by the immunoSEQ multiplex PCR assay. The original methods were these. A statistical classification framework was built for diagnosing cytomegalovirus status from the catalog of TCR beta chain sequences. TCRdb's version of the immuneACCESS table is confined to in-frame rearrangements and falls short of the full clone set. An unresolved V gene accounts for under half of the shortfall where checked; the remainder is of unknown origin. The D gene and trimming were derived from the DNA, and the V and J assignments and clone size from that table. The sample table holds around 75,000 clones, of which 70% to 90% were seen once. The ten largest clonotypes hold about 3% of the sample.

Sequenced sample: PBMCs. This receptor chain uses TRBV4-2 and TRBJ1-2, and possibly TRBD1, on 6 matching bases. This TCR was recovered from a man aged 25 to 40 in good health and CMV-seronegative. In nucleotide form, the sequence is TGTGCCAGCAGCCTCCAGGGGCCGCCCTATGGCTACACCTTC. It is translated as CASSLQGPPYGYTF.